Listed here are 5 T cell receptor beta chains from one sample, sequenced in a study of blood T cell repertoires in COVID-19. The protocol was immunoSEQ multiplex PCR, while the TCRdb copy is restricted to in-frame clones and leaves out a portion. The sample holds about 230,000 clones, roughly 85% seen once. Sequencing input: peripheral blood. All receptors come from an older woman with active or convalescent COVID-19.

This rearrangement joins TRBV19 to TRBJ1-5; D is ambiguous. Germline V gene lookup returns CDR1 LNHDA and CDR2 SQIVND (reference sequence). The CDR3 runs to 15 residues. Deletions cut 2 bases from V and 4 bases from J, with 12 bases between. DNA for the CDR3: TGTGCCAGTAGTATACTCCGCCTAGGAAATCAGCCCCAGCATTTT. Translating gives CASSILRLGNQPQHF. The whole variable domain, filled in from reference TRBV19 and TRBJ1-5, reads DGGITQSPKYLFRKEGQNVTLSCEQNLNHDAMYWYRQDPGQGLRLIYYSQIVNDFQKGDIAEGYSVSREKKESFPLTVTSAQKNPTAFYLCASSILRLGNQPQHFGDGTRLSIL.

This clone was detected only a few times. The chain links TRBV28 to TRBJ2-5; 7 bases are shared with TRBD2. Trimming took 6 bases from V and 5 from J; bases not matched to a gene: 12. The CDR3 sequence is 15 residues long. The germline V gene has CDR1 MDHEN and CDR2 SYDVKM. The DNA of the CDR3 is TGTGCCAGCAGCGAACCTAAAGGGACTATCGAGACCCAGTACTTC. Protein: CASSEPKGTIETQYF.

The chain has TRBV4-2 and TRBJ2-7, with 9 bases that match TRBD1. Germline CDR1 and CDR2: LGHNA and YNFKEQ. After removal of 6 bases from V and 3 bases from J, the junction contained 6 bases not matched to a gene. The CDR3 extends over 14 amino acids. The DNA of the CDR3 is TGTGCCAGCAGTACATCGGACAGGGGCTACGAGCAGTACTTC. It translates to CASSTSDRGYEQYF.

The chain carries TRBV5-1 and TRBJ1-2; D may be TRBD1 (6 bases). The germline V gene encodes CDR1 SGHRS and CDR2 YFSETQ. Trimming took 0 bases from V and 3 from J, leaving 12 bases between them. This CDR3 has 15 amino acids. CDR3 in amino acids: CASSLESQGYYGYTF. The CDR3 region has the DNA TGCGCCAGCAGCTTGGAGTCACAGGGATACTATGGCTACACCTTC.

The chain employs TRBV18 and TRBJ1-1; D not certain. The CDR3 extends over 14 amino acids. Per the germline V gene, CDR1 is KGHSH and CDR2 is LQKENI. V gave up 6 bases and J gave up 2 bases, with 13 bases separating them. The CDR3 is CASSPTSSNTEAFF. In DNA, the CDR3 is TGTGCCAGCTCCCCGACAAGTTCAAACACTGAAGCTTTCTTT.